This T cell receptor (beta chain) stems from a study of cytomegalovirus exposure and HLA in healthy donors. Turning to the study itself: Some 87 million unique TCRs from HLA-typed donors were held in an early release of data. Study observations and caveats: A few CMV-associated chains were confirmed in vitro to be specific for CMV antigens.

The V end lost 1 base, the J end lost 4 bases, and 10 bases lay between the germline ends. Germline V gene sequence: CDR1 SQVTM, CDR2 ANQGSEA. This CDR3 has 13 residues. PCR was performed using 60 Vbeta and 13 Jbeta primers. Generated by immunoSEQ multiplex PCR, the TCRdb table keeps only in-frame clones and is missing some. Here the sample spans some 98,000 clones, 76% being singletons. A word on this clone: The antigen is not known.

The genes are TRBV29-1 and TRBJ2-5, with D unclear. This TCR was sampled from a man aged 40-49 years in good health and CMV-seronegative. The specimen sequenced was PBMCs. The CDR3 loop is CSVEVAPGETQYF. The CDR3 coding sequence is TGCAGCGTTGAAGTAGCTCCCGGAGAGACCCAGTACTTC. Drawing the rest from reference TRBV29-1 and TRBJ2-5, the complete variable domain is SAVISQKPSRDICQRGTSLTIQCQVDSQVTMMFWYRQQPGQSLTLIATANQGSEATYESGFVIDKFPISRPNLTFSTLTVSNMSPEDSSIYLCSVEVAPGETQYFGPGTRLLVL.